The rows below give T cell receptor beta chains drawn from one sample of a study of shared clonotypes between healthy human individuals. Profiling relied on immunoSEQ multiplex PCR, and the TCRdb table lists in-frame clones only, not all of them. The sample contains millions of clones, 95% of which appear only once. The sequencing input was naive CD4+ T cells sorted from blood. Receptor source: a young man in good health. Each CDR3 is given with its conserved first and last residue. Each record gives: V gene, J gene, clone size, D gene, CDR3 DNA, CDR3 protein. A D gene is named only where the DNA matches it firmly. A clone size is listed for some rows: how often the clone was seen (once, few, many), or a class if it is expanded.

TRBV9,TRBJ1-5,NA,TRBD1,TGTGCCAGCAAAGGGACAGGGAACAATCAGCCCCAGCATTTT,CASKGTGNNQPQHF
TRBV7-9,TRBJ1-2,NA,NA,TGTGCCAGCAGCTTAATAACGGAATGGGGTGGCTACACCTTC,CASSLITEWGGYTF
TRBV18,TRBJ2-7,NA,TRBD2,TGTGCCAGCTCACTAGCACAAGCGGGGGAGCAGTACTTC,CASSLAQAGEQYF
TRBV29-1,TRBJ2-3,NA,TRBD1,TGCAGCGTCCACCAGGGACAGAAGGCAGATACGCAGTATTTT,CSVHQGQKADTQYF
TRBV7-9,TRBJ1-6,NA,TRBD1,TGTGCCAGCAGCGCTTACAGGGGGTCACAAAATAATTCACCCCTCCACTTT,CASSAYRGSQNNSPLHF
TRBV7-8,TRBJ1-5,NA,NA,TGTGCCAGCAGCTCCTCGGGGCATAATCAGCCCCAGCATTTT,CASSSSGHNQPQHF
TRBV29-1,TRBJ2-1,NA,NA,TGCAGCGTTGGACAGTCTAGCTCCTACAATGAGCAGTTCTTC,CSVGQSSSYNEQFF
TRBV7-9,TRBJ2-2,NA,TRBD2,TGTGCCAGCAGCATTAGCGGGAGAGGCACCGGGGAGCTGTTTTTT,CASSISGRGTGELFF
TRBV2,TRBJ1-1,NA,NA,TGTGTCTCATCCACGCCTACTGAAGCTTTCTTT,CVSSTPTEAFF
TRBV5-5,TRBJ1-5,NA,NA,TGTGCCAGCAGCGCGGTGGGGAACCATCCTAATCAGCCCCAGCATTTT,CASSAVGNHPNQPQHF
TRBV18,TRBJ2-7,NA,NA,TGTGCCAGCTCATCCACGTCCTACGAGCAGTACTTC,CASSSTSYEQYF
TRBV29-1,TRBJ2-1,NA,TRBD2,TGCAGCGTTGAACTAGCGGAGGGGAAGCAGTTCTTC,CSVELAEGKQFF
TRBV28,TRBJ2-6,once,NA,TGTGCCAGCCAGATCCTTAACTCTGGGGCCAACGTCCTGACTTTC,CASQILNSGANVLTF
TRBV7-2,TRBJ1-4,NA,TRBD1,TGTGCCAGCAGCTTAGGAAACAGGGGTGCTAATGAAAAACTGTTTTTT,CASSLGNRGANEKLFF
TRBV30,TRBJ1-2,NA,NA,TGTGCCTGGAGTGTTCAGGGATTGAACTATGGCTACACCTTC,CAWSVQGLNYGYTF
TRBV5-4,TRBJ2-7,NA,NA,TGTGCCAGCAGCTTGGGAGGTACAGTCGGGGGGCAGTACTTC,CASSLGGTVGGQYF
TRBV10-3,TRBJ2-1,once,NA,TGTGCCATCAGTGAGTCGAGAAGCCGCGTTAAGGGAGACAATGAGCAGTTCTTC,CAISESRSRVKGDNEQFF
TRBV11-2,TRBJ1-2,NA,NA,TGTGCCAGCAGCCTAACTTTCGCGACATTATTGGTGGGCTACACCTTC,CASSLTFATLLVGYTF
TRBV28,TRBJ1-6,NA,NA,TGTGCCAGCACCTCCCCTTCCGGGCCAAATTCACCCCTCCACTTT,CASTSPSGPNSPLHF
TRBV18,TRBJ2-2,NA,NA,TGTGCCAGCTCACCAGTGAACACCGGGGAGCTGTTTTTT,CASSPVNTGELFF
TRBV12-5,TRBJ1-2,NA,NA,TGTGCTAGTGGTTTGGGGCAGGGAGGCTATGGCTACACCTTC,CASGLGQGGYGYTF
TRBV29-1,TRBJ2-7,NA,TRBD1,TGCAGCGTCGGGGACAGCCCCTACGAGCAGTACTTC,CSVGDSPYEQYF
TRBV30,TRBJ1-1,NA,NA,TGTGCCTGGAGTCCTGCGGACACTGAAGCTTTCTTT,CAWSPADTEAFF
TRBV2,TRBJ2-5,NA,TRBD2,TGTGCCAGCAGCGTACTAGCGGGAGGGCAAGAGACCCAGTACTTC,CASSVLAGGQETQYF
TRBV9,TRBJ2-1,NA,NA,TGTGCCAGCAGCGTAGCCAGTACGAACAATGAGCAGTTCTTC,CASSVASTNNEQFF
TRBV6-5,TRBJ1-2,NA,TRBD1,TGTGCCAGCAGTTTCCAGGGGGGGCTATGGGGCTACACCTTC,CASSFQGGLWGYTF
TRBV2,TRBJ1-1,NA,NA,TGTGCCAGCAGTGAAGCGGCAGTCGGTGAAGCTTTCTTT,CASSEAAVGEAFF
TRBV10-3,TRBJ1-2,NA,NA,TGTGCCATCATACCGACGATTATAGGTGACTATGGCTACACCTTC,CAIIPTIIGDYGYTF
TRBV27,TRBJ2-7,NA,NA,TGTGCCAGCTCCTGGGCGGGATCCGGAGCCCCAGTACGGCAGTACTTC,CASSWAGSGAPVRQYF
TRBV5-4,TRBJ2-7,NA,TRBD1,TGTGCCAGCAGGATCATAGGTACAGGGGACTACGAGCAGTACTTC,CASRIIGTGDYEQYF
TRBV6-5,TRBJ2-3,NA,TRBD2,TGTGCCAGCAGTAGGACTAGCGGTTATACGCAGTATTTT,CASSRTSGYTQYF
TRBV18,TRBJ2-3,NA,NA,TGTGCCAGCTCACCAGTCGTAACCTCATCCGGCGCAGATACGCAGTATTTT,CASSPVVTSSGADTQYF
TRBV5-1,TRBJ2-7,NA,NA,TGCGCCAGCAGCTCTAGCGCCAGCTCCTACGAGCAGTACTTC,CASSSSASSYEQYF
TRBV5-6,TRBJ2-5,NA,NA,TGTGCCAGCAGCTTGCCGTCCGGGGGAACCCAGTACTTC,CASSLPSGGTQYF
TRBV6-6,TRBJ2-2,NA,TRBD2,TGTGCCAGCAGTTTACTAGCGGGAGACACCGGGGAGCTGTTTTTT,CASSLLAGDTGELFF
TRBV7-2,TRBJ2-7,NA,NA,TGTGCCAGCAGCTTAGTTGGAGGGTCAGGCTACGAGCAGTACTTC,CASSLVGGSGYEQYF
TRBV28,TRBJ1-4,NA,NA,TGTGCCAGCACGGGGGGAATCGGAGAAAAACTGTTTTTT,CASTGGIGEKLFF
TRBV18,TRBJ1-4,NA,NA,TGTGCCAGCTCACCAATGGCCCAGGGGTCTGAAAAACTGTTTTTT,CASSPMAQGSEKLFF
TRBV9,TRBJ2-2,NA,NA,TGTGCCAGCAGCGTAGTCGCAATCGGGACCGGGGAGCTGTTTTTT,CASSVVAIGTGELFF
TRBV18,TRBJ2-5,NA,TRBD1,TGTGCCAGCTCAACCCGGACAGGTCGGGAGACCCAGTACTTC,CASSTRTGRETQYF
TRBV29-1,TRBJ2-7,few,TRBD1,TGCAGCGTCGCACCAGGGGGACAAGGCGAGCAGTACTTC,CSVAPGGQGEQYF